This T cell receptor (beta chain) originates from a study of a mutant IDH1 vaccine in newly diagnosed glioma. CDR1 and CDR2 from the germline V gene are SGHTA and FQGTGA. This CDR3 spans 13 amino acids. V was shortened by 2 bases and J by 3 bases, with 8 bases between the two germline ends. Regarding time point: week 5, during vaccination. In the vaccine, a single dose held 300 ug of the mutant IDH1 20-mer peptide, along with topical imiquimod. Note on this clone: Its target is unknown.

Some clones are missing from TCRdb's copy, which holds only in-frame ones; the method was immunoSEQ multiplex PCR. The repertoire consists of 70,000 to 100,000 clones, with more than 85% occurring once and the leading ten covering about 0.6%. The sample here was PBMCs, taken from a glioma patient whose treatment included an IDH1 peptide vaccine. The gene calls are TRBV7-3 and TRBJ2-7, with a tentative D call TRBD2 (5 bases). The receptor comes from a woman between 45 and 65 years old with glioma. The CDR3 here is CASSLHGNYEQYF. In DNA, the CDR3 is TGTGCCAGCAGCTTACACGGGAACTACGAGCAGTACTTC.